Listed below are T cell receptor beta chains from one sample, sequenced in a study of blood T cell repertoires in COVID-19. Repertoires were generated with immunoSEQ multiplex PCR, while TCRdb's copy carries only in-frame clones and drops some. Among 75,000 to 85,000 clones listed, about 85% were seen once. Sequenced: peripheral blood. The origin of the receptors is a man aged 55-75 years with COVID-19, enrolled during active disease. The CDR3 runs from the conserved cysteine through the conserved F or W. The order of the fields is D gene, J gene, V gene, clone size, CDR3 protein, CDR3 DNA. D genes are given only for firm matches. Size tells how often a clone was seen (once, few, many) or the class of an expanded clone, and some rows leave it out.

D gene: TRBD1; J gene: TRBJ1-5; V gene: TRBV7-9; clone size: .; CDR3 protein: CASSASGGEQPQHF; CDR3 DNA: TGTGCCAGCAGCGCCTCAGGGGGCGAACAGCCCCAGCATTTT
D gene: TRBD1; J gene: TRBJ1-2; V gene: TRBV5-1; clone size: .; CDR3 protein: CASSLSGTGGYGYTF; CDR3 DNA: TGCGCCAGCAGCTTGTCCGGGACAGGGGGGTATGGCTACACCTTC
D gene: TRBD1; J gene: TRBJ1-5; V gene: TRBV28; clone size: .; CDR3 protein: CASNTGQAYNQPQHF; CDR3 DNA: TGTGCCAGCAATACGGGACAGGCCTACAATCAGCCCCAGCATTTT
D gene: .; J gene: TRBJ1-2; V gene: TRBV18; clone size: few; CDR3 protein: CASSPAGRYGYTF; CDR3 DNA: TGTGCCAGCTCACCAGCGGGGAGATATGGCTACACCTTC
D gene: .; J gene: TRBJ2-5; V gene: TRBV2; clone size: .; CDR3 protein: CASSEPRERGETQYF; CDR3 DNA: TGTGCCAGCAGTGAACCCCGGGAAAGGGGGGAGACCCAGTACTTC
D gene: .; J gene: TRBJ2-7; V gene: TRBV9; clone size: .; CDR3 protein: CASSGRDYEQYF; CDR3 DNA: TGTGCCAGCAGCGGACGGGACTACGAGCAGTACTTC
D gene: .; J gene: TRBJ1-5; V gene: TRBV24-1; clone size: .; CDR3 protein: CATSDFRENGPQHF; CDR3 DNA: TGTGCCACCAGTGATTTCCGTGAGAATGGGCCCCAGCATTTT
D gene: TRBD2; J gene: TRBJ2-3; V gene: TRBV5-1; clone size: .; CDR3 protein: CASFAGGRTDTQYF; CDR3 DNA: TGCGCAAGCTTCGCGGGAGGGAGAACAGATACGCAGTATTTT
D gene: TRBD2; J gene: TRBJ2-7; V gene: TRBV6-6; clone size: many; CDR3 protein: CASSSPRGSRSYEQYF; CDR3 DNA: TGTGCCAGCAGTTCACCTCGCGGGAGTCGCTCCTACGAGCAGTACTTC
D gene: TRBD2; J gene: TRBJ2-7; V gene: TRBV5-6; clone size: .; CDR3 protein: CASSWTSGSYEQYF; CDR3 DNA: TGTGCCAGCAGTTGGACTAGCGGGAGTTACGAGCAGTACTTC
D gene: TRBD2; J gene: TRBJ2-1; V gene: TRBV29-1; clone size: .; CDR3 protein: CSALAGGAYNEQFF; CDR3 DNA: TGCAGCGCTCTAGCGGGAGGAGCCTACAATGAGCAGTTCTTC
D gene: TRBD1; J gene: TRBJ1-4; V gene: TRBV14; clone size: .; CDR3 protein: CASSLSTGGWRRTNEKLFF; CDR3 DNA: TGTGCCAGCAGCCTTTCGACAGGGGGCTGGCGTCGTACTAATGAAAAACTGTTTTTT
D gene: .; J gene: TRBJ2-7; V gene: TRBV24-1; clone size: .; CDR3 protein: CATSDPGAGEQYF; CDR3 DNA: TGTGCCACCAGTGATCCCGGGGCGGGAGAGCAGTACTTC
D gene: .; J gene: TRBJ2-1; V gene: TRBV10-3; clone size: .; CDR3 protein: CATGLGNEQFF; CDR3 DNA: TGTGCCACGGGACTGGGAAATGAGCAGTTCTTC
D gene: TRBD1; J gene: TRBJ2-5; V gene: TRBV18; clone size: .; CDR3 protein: CASCTGVRETQYF; CDR3 DNA: TGTGCCAGCTGCACAGGGGTCCGGGAGACCCAGTACTTC
D gene: TRBD2; J gene: TRBJ2-1; V gene: TRBV9; clone size: .; CDR3 protein: CASSPRLAPYNEQFF; CDR3 DNA: TGTGCCAGCAGCCCAAGACTAGCCCCCTACAATGAGCAGTTCTTC
D gene: TRBD1; J gene: TRBJ1-2; V gene: TRBV19; clone size: .; CDR3 protein: CASSADRGHYGYTF; CDR3 DNA: TGTGCCAGTAGTGCTGACAGGGGACACTATGGCTACACCTTC
D gene: .; J gene: TRBJ2-3; V gene: TRBV3-1/TRBV3-2; clone size: .; CDR3 protein: CASSRSRQPTDTQYF; CDR3 DNA: TGTGCCAGCAGCCGAAGCCGTCAACCCACAGATACGCAGTATTTT
D gene: .; J gene: TRBJ2-7; V gene: TRBV7-9; clone size: .; CDR3 protein: CASSLGVAPHF; CDR3 DNA: TGTGCCAGCAGCTTAGGGGTAGCGCCTCACTTC
D gene: TRBD1; J gene: TRBJ1-2; V gene: TRBV10-1; clone size: .; CDR3 protein: CASSTGAHYGYTF; CDR3 DNA: TGCGCCAGCAGCACAGGGGCCCACTATGGCTACACCTTC
D gene: .; J gene: TRBJ2-7; V gene: TRBV12-3/TRBV12-4; clone size: .; CDR3 protein: CASSLEQATEQYF; CDR3 DNA: TGTGCCAGCAGTTTAGAACAGGCCACCGAGCAGTACTTC
D gene: .; J gene: TRBJ1-3; V gene: TRBV28; clone size: .; CDR3 protein: CASSVGGHSSGNTIYF; CDR3 DNA: TGTGCCAGCAGTGTCGGGGGGCATAGCTCTGGAAACACCATATATTTT
D gene: .; J gene: TRBJ2-2; V gene: TRBV18; clone size: .; CDR3 protein: CASSPPNNQDTGELFF; CDR3 DNA: TGTGCCAGCTCACCACCAAACAACCAGGACACCGGGGAGCTGTTTTTT
D gene: TRBD2; J gene: TRBJ2-2; V gene: TRBV18; clone size: .; CDR3 protein: CASSEGGRGTGELFF; CDR3 DNA: TGTGCCAGCTCAGAGGGAGGGCGCGGCACCGGGGAGCTGTTTTTT
D gene: TRBD2; J gene: TRBJ2-1; V gene: TRBV28; clone size: once; CDR3 protein: CASSPNGLAGKQFF; CDR3 DNA: TGTGCCAGCAGCCCCAATGGCCTAGCGGGAAAGCAGTTCTTC
D gene: TRBD1; J gene: TRBJ2-7; V gene: TRBV27; clone size: .; CDR3 protein: CASSFTVRDRDGLGPYEQYF; CDR3 DNA: TGTGCCAGCAGTTTTACAGTCCGGGACAGGGATGGTCTGGGTCCCTACGAGCAGTACTTC
D gene: TRBD1; J gene: TRBJ2-3; V gene: TRBV4-2; clone size: .; CDR3 protein: CASSPGQVVDTQYF; CDR3 DNA: TGTGCCAGCAGCCCCGGACAGGTCGTAGATACGCAGTATTTT
D gene: .; J gene: TRBJ1-6; V gene: TRBV5-1; clone size: .; CDR3 protein: CASSLQDSYNSPLHF; CDR3 DNA: TGCGCCAGCAGCTTACAGGACAGCTATAATTCACCCCTCCACTTT
D gene: TRBD1; J gene: TRBJ1-1; V gene: TRBV6-2/TRBV6-3; clone size: .; CDR3 protein: CASSYNRGTEAFF; CDR3 DNA: TGTGCCAGCAGTTATAACAGGGGTACTGAAGCTTTCTTT
D gene: .; J gene: TRBJ1-1; V gene: TRBV3-1/TRBV3-2; clone size: .; CDR3 protein: CASSQEGGRTEAFF; CDR3 DNA: TGTGCCAGCAGCCAAGAAGGGGGACGCACTGAAGCTTTCTTT
D gene: .; J gene: TRBJ1-5; V gene: TRBV19; clone size: .; CDR3 protein: CASSSGPGLGQPQHF; CDR3 DNA: TGTGCCAGTAGTTCCGGCCCGGGGTTGGGTCAGCCCCAGCATTTT
D gene: .; J gene: TRBJ2-3; V gene: TRBV5-4; clone size: once; CDR3 protein: CASSFRQAYTDTQYF; CDR3 DNA: TGTGCCAGCAGCTTTCGCCAGGCCTACACAGATACGCAGTATTTT
D gene: .; J gene: TRBJ1-5; V gene: TRBV6-5; clone size: once; CDR3 protein: CASSYSGRRNQPQHF; CDR3 DNA: TGTGCCAGCAGTTACTCGGGCAGGCGCAATCAGCCCCAGCATTTT
D gene: .; J gene: TRBJ2-5; V gene: TRBV29-1; clone size: .; CDR3 protein: CSGGRQQETQYF; CDR3 DNA: TGCAGCGGTGGGCGACAGCAAGAGACCCAGTACTTC
D gene: TRBD1; J gene: TRBJ1-1; V gene: TRBV19; clone size: .; CDR3 protein: CASRPTGVGNTEAFF; CDR3 DNA: TGTGCCAGTAGACCTACAGGGGTGGGCAACACTGAAGCTTTCTTT
D gene: .; J gene: TRBJ2-2; V gene: TRBV3-1/TRBV3-2; clone size: few; CDR3 protein: CASSQSAAPDTGELFF; CDR3 DNA: TGTGCCAGCAGCCAAAGCGCGGCCCCTGACACCGGGGAGCTGTTTTTT
D gene: .; J gene: TRBJ2-7; V gene: TRBV6-1; clone size: .; CDR3 protein: CASSDNYEQYF; CDR3 DNA: TGTGCCAGCAGTGATAACTACGAGCAGTACTTC
D gene: TRBD1; J gene: TRBJ1-2; V gene: TRBV19; clone size: .; CDR3 protein: CASVRDRGVGYTF; CDR3 DNA: TGTGCCAGCGTACGGGACAGGGGTGTTGGCTACACCTTC